This T cell receptor beta chain was captured by sequencing in a study of T cell changes during pregnancy in multiple sclerosis. The germline V and J ends were trimmed by 0 bases and 4 bases, with 7 bases remaining between them. From germline, CDR1 is LGHNA and CDR2 YNFKEQ. This CDR3 has 13 amino acids. The table came from immunoSEQ multiplex PCR; TCRdb's copy has only in-frame clones and leaves some out. The sample includes under 60,000 clones, approximately 90% of them seen just once. The receptor comes from a female donor in good health, enrolled as a control in a pregnancy study. This material consisted of CD4+ T cells from peripheral blood mononuclear cells, taken in the second trimester of pregnancy. The chain uses TRBV4-2 and TRBJ2-7; D is unclear. CDR3 DNA: TGTGCCAGCAGCCAAGATCGAGAGTACGAGCAGTACTTC. Translation gives CASSQDREYEQYF.